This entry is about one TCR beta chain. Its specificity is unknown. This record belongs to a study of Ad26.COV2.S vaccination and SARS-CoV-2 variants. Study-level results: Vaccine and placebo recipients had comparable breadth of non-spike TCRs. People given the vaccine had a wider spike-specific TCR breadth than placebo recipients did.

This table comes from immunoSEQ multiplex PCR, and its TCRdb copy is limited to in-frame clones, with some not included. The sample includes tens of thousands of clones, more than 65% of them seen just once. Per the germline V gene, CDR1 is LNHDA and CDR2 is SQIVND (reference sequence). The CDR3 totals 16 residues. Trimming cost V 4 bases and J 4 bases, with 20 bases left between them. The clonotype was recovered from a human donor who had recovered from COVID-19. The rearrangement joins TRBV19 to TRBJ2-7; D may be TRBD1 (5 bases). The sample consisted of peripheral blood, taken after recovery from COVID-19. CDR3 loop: CASSTSDQGTVYEQYF. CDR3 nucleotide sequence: TGTGCCAGTAGTACAAGTGACCAGGGTACGGTATACGAGCAGTACTTC.